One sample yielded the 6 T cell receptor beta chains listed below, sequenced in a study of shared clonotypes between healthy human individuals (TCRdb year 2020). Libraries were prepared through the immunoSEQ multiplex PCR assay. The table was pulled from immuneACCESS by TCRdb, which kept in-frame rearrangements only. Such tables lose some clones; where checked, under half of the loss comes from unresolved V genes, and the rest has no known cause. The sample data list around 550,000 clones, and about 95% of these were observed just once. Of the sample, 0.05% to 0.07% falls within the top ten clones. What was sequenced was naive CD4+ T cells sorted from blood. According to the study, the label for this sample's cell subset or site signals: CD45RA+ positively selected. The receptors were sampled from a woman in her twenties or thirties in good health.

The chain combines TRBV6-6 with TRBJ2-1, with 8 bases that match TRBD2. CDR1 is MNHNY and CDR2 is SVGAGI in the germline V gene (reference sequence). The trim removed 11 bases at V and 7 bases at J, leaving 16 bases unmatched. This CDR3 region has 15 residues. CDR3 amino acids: CASKRTAGAGNEQFF. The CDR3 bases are TGTGCCTCGAAACGGACAGCGGGGGCTGGGAATGAGCAGTTCTTC.

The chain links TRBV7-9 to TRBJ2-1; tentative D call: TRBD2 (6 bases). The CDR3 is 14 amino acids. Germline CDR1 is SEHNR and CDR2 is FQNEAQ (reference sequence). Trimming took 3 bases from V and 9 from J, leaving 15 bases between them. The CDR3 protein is CASSFNLARGEQFF. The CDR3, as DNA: TGTGCCAGCAGCTTTAACCTAGCGAGGGGTGAGCAGTTCTTC.

The DNA for the CDR3 is TGCAGCGTTGCCGGGACAGAGTCCTACGAGCAGTACTTC. This gives the protein CSVAGTESYEQYF. The rearrangement links TRBV29-1 to TRBJ2-7; the match to TRBD1 covers 7 bases. Germline V gene sequence: CDR1 SQVTM, CDR2 ANQGSEA. V lost 4 bases and J lost 1; bases outside the gene matches: 4. The CDR3 covers 13 residues.

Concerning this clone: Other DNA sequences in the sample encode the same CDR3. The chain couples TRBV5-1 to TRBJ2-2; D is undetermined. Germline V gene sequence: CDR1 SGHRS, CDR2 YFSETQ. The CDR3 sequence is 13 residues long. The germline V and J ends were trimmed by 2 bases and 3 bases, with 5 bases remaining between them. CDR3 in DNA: TGCGCCAGCAGCTTAGGTTACACCGGGGAGCTGTTTTTT. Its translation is CASSLGYTGELFF.

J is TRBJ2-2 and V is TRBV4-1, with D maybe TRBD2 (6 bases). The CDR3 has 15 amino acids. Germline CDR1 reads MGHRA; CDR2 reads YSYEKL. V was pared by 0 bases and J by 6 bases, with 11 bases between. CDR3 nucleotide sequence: TGCGCCAGCAGCCAAGAACCAAGCGGGTCCGGGGAGCTGTTTTTT. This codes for CASSQEPSGSGELFF.

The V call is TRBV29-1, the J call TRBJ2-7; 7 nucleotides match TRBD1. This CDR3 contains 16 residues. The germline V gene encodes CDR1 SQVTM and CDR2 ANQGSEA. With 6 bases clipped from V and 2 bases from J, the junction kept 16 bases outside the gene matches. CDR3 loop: CSVRDSRVAGAYEQYF. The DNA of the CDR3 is TGCAGCGTGAGGGACAGTCGGGTAGCAGGGGCCTACGAGCAGTACTTC.